The entry below gives a single T cell receptor (beta chain) sequence along with its context. What it binds is not known. This sample is part of a study of tumor-infiltrating lymphocytes in primary liver carcinoma. From roughly 21-30 mg of unsorted bulk tissue, DNA and RNA were co-extracted together. Patients carried chronic HBV infection without prior treatment. CDR1 MDHEN and CDR2 SYDVKM come from the germline V gene. The ends were cut back, 9 bases at V and 9 bases at J, with 18 bases in the middle. This CDR3 has 14 residues. General study points: The study found a significantly higher top-250-clone fraction in tumors than in blood (p = 0.039).

The researchers produced TCR beta cDNA from roughly 500 ng total RNA with a constant-region primer. Researchers made the TCR beta libraries by running three nested multiplex PCR rounds with slightly modified ARM-PCR. With TRBV1-TRBV30 forward primers and a C-beta reverse primer, the first two PCR rounds were run for approximately 9 cycles each. TCRdb re-called the multiplex PCR reads through MiXCR, storing one row per CDR3 protein. The profile shows tens of thousands of distinct CDR3 sequences, about three quarters of them singletons. This sequence joins TRBV28 and TRBJ1-6; D ambiguous. The sequenced sample consisted of liver tumor tissue from sampling region 1. Sample subset: tumor region T1, superior pole. This clonotype originated in a woman aged 25 to 45 with primary liver carcinoma and hepatitis B virus infection. The CDR3, as DNA: TGTGCCAGTAGTGGACTATCTGAAGCTTCACCCCTCCACTTT. This sequence encodes CASSGLSEASPLHF.